Listed below are T cell receptor beta chains from one sample, sequenced in a study of cytomegalovirus exposure and HLA in healthy donors. TCRdb's table, derived via immunoSEQ multiplex PCR, lists solely in-frame clones and lacks some. This table has 180,000 or so clones, more than 80% appearing once. Sample: PBMCs. The receptors were sampled from a woman younger than 35 in good health and CMV-seropositive. Both conserved end residues are part of each CDR3. D genes are given only for firm matches. Only some rows state a clone size, as once, few, many or a class for expanded clones.

clone size	CDR3 length	V gene	J gene	D gene	CDR3 DNA	CDR3 protein
-	15	TRBV15	TRBJ1-2	-	TGTGCCACCAGCGAATGGACAGCTCCTCGGGGAGGCTACACCTTC	CATSEWTAPRGGYTF
-	17	TRBV7-8	TRBJ2-5	TRBD2	TGTGCCAGCAGCTCCCGTCAGGTCGGACTAGTGGGCGAGACCCAGTACTTC	CASSSRQVGLVGETQYF
-	15	TRBV6-5	TRBJ1-1	-	TGTGCCAGCAGCGGAGGCCGGGAATGGAACACTGAAGCTTTCTTT	CASSGGREWNTEAFF
-	12	TRBV28	TRBJ1-2	TRBD1	TGTGCCAGCAGAACAGGGGGCTATGGCTACACCTTC	CASRTGGYGYTF
-	14	TRBV27	TRBJ2-7	TRBD1	TGTGCCAGCAGTTTATCCCGGGACAGCTACGAGCAGTACTTC	CASSLSRDSYEQYF
-	12	TRBV30	TRBJ1-2	-	TGTGCCTGGAGTAGAAGGGGTTATGGCTACACCTTC	CAWSRRGYGYTF
-	12	TRBV11-2	TRBJ2-5	-	TGTGCCAGCAGCTTAGCGGGGGAGACCCAGTACTTC	CASSLAGETQYF
once	15	TRBV5-1	TRBJ1-2	TRBD1	TGCGCCAGCAGCTTCTATTCGACAGGGACCGATGGCTACACCTTC	CASSFYSTGTDGYTF
-	13	TRBV19	TRBJ1-5	-	TGTGCCAGTAGACCGGGTCTCTATCAGCCCCAGCATTTT	CASRPGLYQPQHF
-	14	TRBV5-1	TRBJ1-5	TRBD1	TGCGCCAGCAGCTCGACCCTCAGGGGGAAGCCCCAGCATTTT	CASSSTLRGKPQHF
-	16	TRBV21-1	TRBJ1-6	-	TGTGCCAGCAGCAAGGGTCCAGGAGGCTATAATTCACCCCTCCACTTT	CASSKGPGGYNSPLHF
-	15	TRBV13	TRBJ1-2	TRBD1	TGTGCCAGCAGCGCCCGGGCGGGGGACAGGGAAGGCTACACCTTC	CASSARAGDREGYTF
-	13	TRBV5-1	TRBJ2-7	TRBD2	TGCGCCAGCAGCCCAGCGGGGGGCTACGAGCAGTACTTC	CASSPAGGYEQYF
-	18	TRBV11-2	TRBJ2-2	-	TGTGCCAGCAGCTTAGATCTAACGGGGATCGGGGTCACCGGGGAGCTGTTTTTT	CASSLDLTGIGVTGELFF
-	16	TRBV9	TRBJ2-1	-	TGTGCCAGCACCATCACAGGGTCGAGCTCCTACAATGAGCAGTTCTTC	CASTITGSSSYNEQFF
once	14	TRBV5-1	TRBJ2-5	-	TGCGCCAGCAGCTTGGAGGGGCGTGGTCAGACCCAGTACTTC	CASSLEGRGQTQYF
few	15	TRBV5-1	TRBJ2-3	-	TGCGCCAGCAGCTTGGTGGCGGATAGCACAGATACGCAGTATTTT	CASSLVADSTDTQYF
-	20	TRBV18	TRBJ2-6	TRBD1	TGTGCCAGCTCACTATTGTTCCCGAGACAGGGGGCGTCTGGGGCCAACGTCCTGACTTTC	CASSLLFPRQGASGANVLTF
-	16	TRBV4-1	TRBJ2-5	TRBD2	TGCGCCAGCAGCCAACCTAGCGGGGCCTACCAAGAGACCCAGTACTTC	CASSQPSGAYQETQYF
-	16	TRBV6-5	TRBJ2-3	TRBD2	TGTGCCAGCAGTTACGGGGCGGGGGGTTTGACAGATACGCAGTATTTT	CASSYGAGGLTDTQYF
few	9	TRBV7-9	TRBJ1-5	-	TGTGGTAGAGATCAGCCCCAGCATTTT	CGRDQPQHF
-	15	TRBV6-1	TRBJ2-3	-	TGTGCCAGCTTGTCGACAGTAAGCTTCACAGATACGCAGTATTTT	CASLSTVSFTDTQYF
-	16	TRBV4-1	TRBJ2-7	TRBD1	TGCGCCAGCAGCCAAGATACGACAGGGATAGCCTACGAGCAGTACTTC	CASSQDTTGIAYEQYF
-	15	TRBV6-4	TRBJ1-2	-	TGTGCCAGCAGTGACTCGATGTACTCGAGCTATGGCTACACCTTC	CASSDSMYSSYGYTF
-	13	TRBV19	TRBJ1-5	-	TGTGCCAGTAGTATAGGTCGAGGGTTGGCCCAGCATTTT	CASSIGRGLAQHF
once	13	TRBV10-3	TRBJ1-1	-	TGTGCCATCAAGAGGGATATCGGCACTGAAGCTTTCTTT	CAIKRDIGTEAFF
-	14	TRBV5-6	TRBJ2-2	-	TGTGCCAGCGGATTATTTGGGGGGTCGGTGGAGCTGTTTTTT	CASGLFGGSVELFF
few	12	TRBV29-1	TRBJ1-2	TRBD1	TGCAGCGTTGATTCAGGGGGCGCCGGCTACACCTTC	CSVDSGGAGYTF
-	18	TRBV2	TRBJ1-5	TRBD1	TGTGCCAGCAGGGATAGCGGACAGGGCTATTATAGCAATCAGCCCCAGCATTTT	CASRDSGQGYYSNQPQHF